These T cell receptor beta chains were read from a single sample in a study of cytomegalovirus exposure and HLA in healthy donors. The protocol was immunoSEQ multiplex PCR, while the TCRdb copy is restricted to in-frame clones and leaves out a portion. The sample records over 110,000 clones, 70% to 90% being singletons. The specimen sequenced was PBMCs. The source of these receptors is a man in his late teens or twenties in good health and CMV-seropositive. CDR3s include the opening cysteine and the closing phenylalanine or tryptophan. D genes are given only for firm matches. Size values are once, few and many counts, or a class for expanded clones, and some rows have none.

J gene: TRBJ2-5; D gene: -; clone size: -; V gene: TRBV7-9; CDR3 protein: CASSFTGSQETQYF; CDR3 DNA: TGTGCCAGCAGCTTTACAGGGAGCCAAGAGACCCAGTACTTC
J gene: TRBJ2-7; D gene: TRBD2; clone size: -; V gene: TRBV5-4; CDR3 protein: CASSEGLADEQYF; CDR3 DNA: TGTGCCAGCAGCGAGGGACTAGCGGACGAGCAGTACTTC
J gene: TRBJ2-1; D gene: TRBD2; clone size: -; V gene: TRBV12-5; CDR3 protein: CASGLVEGGPFEQFF; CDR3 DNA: TGTGCTAGTGGTTTGGTTGAGGGAGGGCCCTTTGAGCAGTTCTTC
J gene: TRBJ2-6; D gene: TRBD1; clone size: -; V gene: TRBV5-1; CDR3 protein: CASSTGTGSSGANVLTF; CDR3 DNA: TGCGCCAGCAGTACCGGGACAGGGAGCTCTGGGGCCAACGTCCTGACTTTC
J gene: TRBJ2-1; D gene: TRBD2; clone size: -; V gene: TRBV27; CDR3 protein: CARGTRGAGEQFF; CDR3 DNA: TGTGCCCGGGGGACTAGGGGGGCGGGTGAGCAGTTCTTC
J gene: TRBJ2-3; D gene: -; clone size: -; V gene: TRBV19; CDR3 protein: CASSIDRADTQYF; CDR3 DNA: TGTGCCAGTAGTATAGATCGCGCAGATACGCAGTATTTT
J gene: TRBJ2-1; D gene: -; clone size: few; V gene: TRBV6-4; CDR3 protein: CASSAGTSSYNEQFF; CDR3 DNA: TGTGCCAGCAGTGCCGGGACATCCTCCTACAATGAGCAGTTCTTC
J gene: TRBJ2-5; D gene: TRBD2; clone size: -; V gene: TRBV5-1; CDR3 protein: CASSLSGSWETQYF; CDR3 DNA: TGCGCCAGCAGCCTCAGCGGGAGTTGGGAGACCCAGTACTTC
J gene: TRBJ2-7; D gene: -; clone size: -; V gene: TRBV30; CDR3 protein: CAWSGMREQYF; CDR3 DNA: TGTGCCTGGAGCGGTATGAGGGAGCAGTACTTC
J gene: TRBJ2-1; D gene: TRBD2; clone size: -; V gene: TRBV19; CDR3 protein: CASSIPRTSLRAGRSYNEQFF; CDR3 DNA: TGTGCCAGTAGTATCCCAAGGACTAGCCTAAGGGCGGGTAGGTCCTACAATGAGCAGTTCTTC
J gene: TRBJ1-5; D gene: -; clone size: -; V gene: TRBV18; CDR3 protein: CASSPPNGVGNQPQHF; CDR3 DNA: TGTGCCAGCTCACCACCGAACGGGGTGGGCAATCAGCCCCAGCATTTT
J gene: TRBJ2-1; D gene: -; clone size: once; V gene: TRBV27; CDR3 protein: CASSFGGVLVNEQFF; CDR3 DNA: TGTGCCAGCAGTTTCGGGGGAGTCCTGGTCAATGAGCAGTTCTTC
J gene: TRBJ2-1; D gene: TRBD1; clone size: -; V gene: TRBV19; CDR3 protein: CASSRDRVYYNEQFF; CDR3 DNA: TGTGCCAGTAGTCGGGACAGGGTGTACTACAATGAGCAGTTCTTC
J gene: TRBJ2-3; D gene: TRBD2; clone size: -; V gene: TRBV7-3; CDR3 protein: CASGQLATDTQYF; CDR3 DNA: TGTGCCAGCGGGCAACTAGCGACGGATACGCAGTATTTT
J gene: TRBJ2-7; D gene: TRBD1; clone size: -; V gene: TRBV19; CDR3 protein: CASSTDRRTYEQYF; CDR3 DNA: TGTGCCAGTAGTACGGACAGGCGTACCTACGAGCAGTACTTC
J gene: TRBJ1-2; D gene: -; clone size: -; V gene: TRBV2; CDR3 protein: CASTETERFYGYTF; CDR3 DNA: TGTGCCAGCACTGAAACCGAGAGATTCTATGGCTACACCTTC
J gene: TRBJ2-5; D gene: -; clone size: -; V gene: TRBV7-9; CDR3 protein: CASNQGMQETQYF; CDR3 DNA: TGTGCCAGCAACCAGGGAATGCAAGAGACCCAGTACTTC
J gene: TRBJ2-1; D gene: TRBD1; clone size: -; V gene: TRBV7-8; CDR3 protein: CASSHRQGPSNEQFF; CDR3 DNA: TGTGCCAGCAGCCACCGACAGGGGCCCTCCAATGAGCAGTTCTTC
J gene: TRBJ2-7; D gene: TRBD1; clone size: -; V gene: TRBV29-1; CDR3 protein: CSVLGTGAYEQYF; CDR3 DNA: TGCAGCGTTCTAGGGACAGGAGCCTACGAGCAGTACTTC
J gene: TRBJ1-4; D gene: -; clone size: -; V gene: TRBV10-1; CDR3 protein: CASSQGTNTGEKLFF; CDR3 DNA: TGCGCCAGCAGCCAGGGGACCAACACAGGTGAAAAACTGTTTTTT
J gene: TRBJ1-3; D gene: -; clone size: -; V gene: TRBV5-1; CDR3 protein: CASSAPADTIYF; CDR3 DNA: TGCGCCAGCAGCGCGCCCGCCGACACCATATATTTT
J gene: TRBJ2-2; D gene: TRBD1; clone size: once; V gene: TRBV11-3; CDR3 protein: CASSPNGQAGELFF; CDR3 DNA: TGTGCCAGCAGCCCAAATGGACAGGCCGGGGAGCTGTTTTTT
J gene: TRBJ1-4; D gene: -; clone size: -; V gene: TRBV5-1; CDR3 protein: CASSLEAGSNEKLFF; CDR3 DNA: TGCGCCAGCAGCTTGGAAGCGGGATCTAATGAAAAACTGTTTTTT
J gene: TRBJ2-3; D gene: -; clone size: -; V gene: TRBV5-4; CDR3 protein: CASSRFGLGTDTQYF; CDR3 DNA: TGTGCCAGCAGCCGCTTCGGGTTAGGCACAGATACGCAGTATTTT
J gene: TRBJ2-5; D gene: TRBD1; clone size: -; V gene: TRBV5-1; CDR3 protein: CASSPSTGGETQYF; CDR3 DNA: TGCGCCAGCAGCCCCTCGACAGGGGGAGAGACCCAGTACTTC
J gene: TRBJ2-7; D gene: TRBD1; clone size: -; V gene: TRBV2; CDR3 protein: CASSEPLPKVGDRDYEQYF; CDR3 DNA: TGTGCCAGCAGTGAACCCCTGCCCAAGGTGGGGGACAGGGACTACGAGCAGTACTTC
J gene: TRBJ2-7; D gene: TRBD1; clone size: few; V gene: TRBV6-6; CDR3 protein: CASRQGSYEQYF; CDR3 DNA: TGTGCCAGCCGACAGGGCTCCTACGAGCAGTACTTC
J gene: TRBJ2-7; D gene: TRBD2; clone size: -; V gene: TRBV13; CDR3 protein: CASSRRTSGIDEQYF; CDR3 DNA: TGTGCCAGCAGCCGGCGGACTAGCGGGATCGACGAGCAGTACTTC
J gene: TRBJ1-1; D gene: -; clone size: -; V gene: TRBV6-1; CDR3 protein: CASSEGQENTEAFF; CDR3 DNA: TGTGCCAGCAGTGAAGGACAGGAGAACACTGAAGCTTTCTTT
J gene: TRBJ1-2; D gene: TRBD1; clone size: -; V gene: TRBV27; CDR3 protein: CASSRQGADGYTF; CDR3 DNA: TGTGCCAGCAGTCGACAGGGGGCGGATGGCTACACCTTC
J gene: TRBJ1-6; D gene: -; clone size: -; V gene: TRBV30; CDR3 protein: CAWTRTGALSSYNSPLHF; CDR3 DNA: TGTGCCTGGACCCGTACTGGGGCACTGAGCTCCTATAATTCACCCCTCCACTTT
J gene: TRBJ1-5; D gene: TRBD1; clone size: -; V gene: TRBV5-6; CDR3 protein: CASSYRDRGPQHF; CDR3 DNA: TGTGCCAGCAGCTACCGGGACAGGGGGCCCCAGCATTTT
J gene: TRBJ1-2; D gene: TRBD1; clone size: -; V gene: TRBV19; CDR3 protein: CASSIGTGGLFHYGYTF; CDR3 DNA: TGTGCCAGTAGTATTGGGACAGGGGGCTTGTTTCACTATGGCTACACCTTC
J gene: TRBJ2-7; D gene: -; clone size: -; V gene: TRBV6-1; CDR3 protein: CASSVDSFSYEQYF; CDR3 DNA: TGTGCCAGCAGTGTAGACAGTTTCTCCTACGAGCAGTACTTC
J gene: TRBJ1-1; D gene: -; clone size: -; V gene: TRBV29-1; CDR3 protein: CSFSKGGEAEAFF; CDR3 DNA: TGCAGTTTTTCAAAGGGGGGGGAAGCTGAAGCTTTCTTT
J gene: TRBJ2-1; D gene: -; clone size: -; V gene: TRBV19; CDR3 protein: CASSIGNEQFF; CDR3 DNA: TGTGCCAGTAGTATCGGCAATGAGCAGTTCTTC
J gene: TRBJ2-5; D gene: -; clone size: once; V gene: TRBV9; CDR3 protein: CASSSGGGRVHETQYF; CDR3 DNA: TGTGCCAGCAGCTCCGGGGGAGGACGGGTACATGAGACCCAGTACTTC
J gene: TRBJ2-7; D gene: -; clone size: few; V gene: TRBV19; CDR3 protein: CASSSGQTYEQYF; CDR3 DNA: TGTGCCAGTAGTAGCGGACAGACCTACGAGCAGTACTTC
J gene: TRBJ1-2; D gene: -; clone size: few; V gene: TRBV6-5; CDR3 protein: CASSYEGDGYTF; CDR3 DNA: TGTGCCAGCAGTTACGAAGGGGATGGCTACACCTTC
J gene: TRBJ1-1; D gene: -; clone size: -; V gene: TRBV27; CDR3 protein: CASSLGGLGTEAFF; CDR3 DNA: TGTGCCAGCAGTCTTGGCGGTTTGGGCACTGAAGCTTTCTTT
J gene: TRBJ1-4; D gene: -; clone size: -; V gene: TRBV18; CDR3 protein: CASSPGLTNEKLFF; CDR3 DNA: TGTGCCAGCTCACCTGGACTGACTAATGAAAAACTGTTTTTT
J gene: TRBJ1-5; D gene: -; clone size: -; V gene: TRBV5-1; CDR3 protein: CASSLEGRVDQPQHF; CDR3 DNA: TGCGCCAGCAGCTTGGAGGGCAGGGTTGATCAGCCCCAGCATTTT
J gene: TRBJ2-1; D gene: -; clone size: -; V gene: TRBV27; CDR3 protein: CASSFSGNEQFF; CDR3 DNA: TGTGCCAGCAGTTTCTCGGGGAATGAGCAGTTCTTC
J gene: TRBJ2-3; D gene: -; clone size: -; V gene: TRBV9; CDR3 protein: CASSAARFGSTDTQYF; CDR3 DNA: TGTGCCAGCAGCGCAGCTCGCTTCGGGAGTACAGATACGCAGTATTTT
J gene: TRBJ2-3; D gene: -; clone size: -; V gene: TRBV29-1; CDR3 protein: CSVSRSSTDTQYF; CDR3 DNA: TGCAGCGTTAGCAGGTCTAGCACAGATACGCAGTATTTT
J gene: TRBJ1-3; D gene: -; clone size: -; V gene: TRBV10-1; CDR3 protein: CASSPTRGEGNTIYF; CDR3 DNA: TGCGCCAGCTCACCTACACGAGGAGAGGGAAACACCATATATTTT
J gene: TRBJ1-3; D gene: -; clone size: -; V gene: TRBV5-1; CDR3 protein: CASSLYLQERDTIYF; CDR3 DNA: TGCGCCAGCAGCTTGTATCTCCAAGAGAGGGACACCATATATTTT
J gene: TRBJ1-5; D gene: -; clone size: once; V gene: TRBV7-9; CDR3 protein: CASTRGGQPQHF; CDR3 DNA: TGTGCCAGCACCCGAGGGGGTCAGCCCCAGCATTTT
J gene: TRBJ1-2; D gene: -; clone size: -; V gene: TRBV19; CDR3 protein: CASSISWGAGVRGYTF; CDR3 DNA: TGTGCCAGTAGTATATCGTGGGGCGCGGGGGTTCGCGGCTACACCTTC
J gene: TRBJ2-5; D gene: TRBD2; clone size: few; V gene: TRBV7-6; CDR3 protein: CASSRGTSGLQETQYF; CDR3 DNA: TGTGCCAGCAGCAGAGGGACTAGCGGATTACAAGAGACCCAGTACTTC
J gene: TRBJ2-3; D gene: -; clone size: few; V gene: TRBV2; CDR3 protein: CASAASGYVVDTQYF; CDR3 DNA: TGTGCCAGCGCGGCGAGCGGGTACGTTGTGGATACGCAGTATTTT
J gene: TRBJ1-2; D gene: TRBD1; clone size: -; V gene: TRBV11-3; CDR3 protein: CASSPTGDPYGYTF; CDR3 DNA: TGTGCCAGCAGCCCGACAGGGGACCCCTATGGCTACACCTTC
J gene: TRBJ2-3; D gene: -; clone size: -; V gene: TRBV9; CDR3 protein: CASSAGKRDTQYF; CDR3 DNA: TGTGCCAGCAGCGCTGGTAAGAGGGATACGCAGTATTTT
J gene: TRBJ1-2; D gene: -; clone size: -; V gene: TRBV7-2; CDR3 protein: CASSFIGQAKYGYTF; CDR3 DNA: TGTGCCAGCAGCTTCATAGGACAAGCCAAATATGGCTACACCTTC
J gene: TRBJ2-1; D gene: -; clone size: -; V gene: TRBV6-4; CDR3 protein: CASSDIQGEQFF; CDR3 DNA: TGTGCCAGCAGTGACATTCAGGGTGAGCAGTTCTTC
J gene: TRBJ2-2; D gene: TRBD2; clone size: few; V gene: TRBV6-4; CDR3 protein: CASSVEAGGPGELFF; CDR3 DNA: TGTGCCAGCAGTGTGGAGGCGGGAGGGCCCGGGGAGCTGTTTTTT
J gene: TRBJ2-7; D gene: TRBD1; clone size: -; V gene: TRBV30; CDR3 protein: CAWSLAQGTYEQYF; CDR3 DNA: TGTGCCTGGAGTCTGGCACAGGGGACCTACGAGCAGTACTTC
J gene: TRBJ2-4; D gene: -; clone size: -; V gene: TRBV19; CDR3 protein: CASSVGENIQYF; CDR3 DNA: TGTGCCAGTAGTGTGGGCGAAAACATTCAGTACTTC
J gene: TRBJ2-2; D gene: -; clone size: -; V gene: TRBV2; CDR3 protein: CASSEGRGDTGELFF; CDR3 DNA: TGTGCCAGCAGTGAAGGGCGGGGAGACACCGGGGAGCTGTTTTTT